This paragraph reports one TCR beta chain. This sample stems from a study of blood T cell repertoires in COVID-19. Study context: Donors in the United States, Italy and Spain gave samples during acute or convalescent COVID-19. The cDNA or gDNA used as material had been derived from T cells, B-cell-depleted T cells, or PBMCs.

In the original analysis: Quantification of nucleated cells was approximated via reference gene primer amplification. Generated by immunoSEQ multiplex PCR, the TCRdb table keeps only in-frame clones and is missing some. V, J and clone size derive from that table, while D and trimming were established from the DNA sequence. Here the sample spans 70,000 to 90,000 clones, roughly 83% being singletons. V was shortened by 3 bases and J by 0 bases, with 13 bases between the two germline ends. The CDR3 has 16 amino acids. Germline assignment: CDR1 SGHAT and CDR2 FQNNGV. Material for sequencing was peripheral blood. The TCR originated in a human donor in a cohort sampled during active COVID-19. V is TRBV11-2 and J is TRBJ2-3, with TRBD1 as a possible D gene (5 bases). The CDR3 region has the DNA TGTGCCAGCAGCTTCTTAATCAGGGCGAGCACAGATACGCAGTATTTT. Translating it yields CASSFLIRASTDTQYF.